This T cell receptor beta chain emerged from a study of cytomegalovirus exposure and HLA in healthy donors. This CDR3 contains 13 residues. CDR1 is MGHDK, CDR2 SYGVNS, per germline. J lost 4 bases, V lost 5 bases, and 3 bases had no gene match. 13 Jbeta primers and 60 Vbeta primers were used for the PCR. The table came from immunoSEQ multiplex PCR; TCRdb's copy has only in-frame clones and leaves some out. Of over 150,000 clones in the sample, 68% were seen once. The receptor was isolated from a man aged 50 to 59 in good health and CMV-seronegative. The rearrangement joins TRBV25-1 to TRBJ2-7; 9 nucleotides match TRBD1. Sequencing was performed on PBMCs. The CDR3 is CASSNDRGYEQYF. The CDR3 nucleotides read TGTGCCAGCAGTAATGACAGGGGGTACGAGCAGTACTTC.